The 28 T cell receptor beta chains below were found in one sample sequenced in a study of spatial heterogeneity in lung cancer. Study findings and constraints: It was found that expanded intratumoral alpha and beta TCR counts tracked tumor mutation counts.

TCRdb reprocessed the 5' RACE reads with MiXCR, giving one entry per CDR3 protein. The data show about 11,000 distinct CDR3 sequences, over 10% seen once. The antigens of these receptors remain unknown. Time point here: sample taken at primary tumor resection. Sequenced here: lung tumor tissue, sampled at surgery. The receptors originated from a female donor with early-stage non-small cell lung cancer.

In this sample, this clonotype turned up many times. This chain joins TRBV10-3 and TRBJ1-4; maybe TRBD1 (5 bases). V gave up 6 bases and J gave up 11 bases, with 19 bases separating them. The CDR3 contains 14 residues. The germline gives CDR1 ENHRY, CDR2 SYGVKD. This CDR3 is CAISPEGTGEKLFF. DNA of the CDR3: TGTGCCATCAGCCCGGAGGGTACGGGGGAGAAACTGTTTTTT.

The gene calls are TRBV30 and TRBJ1-1, with D unclear. The V end lost 4 bases, the J end lost 4 bases, and 13 bases lay between the germline ends. This CDR3 contains 13 residues. Germline loops: CDR1 GTSNPN, CDR2 SVGIG (reference sequence). The CDR3 loop reads CAWKGMSTTEAFF. CDR3 in DNA: TGTGCCTGGAAAGGGATGTCAACCACTGAAGCTTTCTTT.

This clonotype was recorded many times. The chain couples TRBV13 to TRBJ2-1, with D possibly being TRBD1 or TRBD2 (5 bases each). Trimming stripped 7 bases from V and 5 bases from J, with 15 bases between. Germline V gene data show CDR1 as PRHDT and CDR2 as FYEKMQ (reference sequence). This CDR3 is 14 amino acids long. The CDR3 DNA reads as TGTGCCAGCACACCGGGGCGGGCACACAATGAGCAGTTCTTC. Translating it yields CASTPGRAHNEQFF.

With regard to this clonotype: This may come from a read error, since a much larger clone is one base off. The chain carries TRBV12-3 or TRBV12-4 and TRBJ2-6, with D unresolved. The CDR3 covers 14 residues. The CDR3 protein is CASYMSSGSNVLTF. In DNA form, the CDR3 reads TGTGCCAGCTATATGAGCTCTGGGTCCAACGTCCTGACTTTC.

This clonotype is medium-sized in the sample. The chain recombines TRBV29-1 with TRBJ2-2; D is undetermined. CDR1 is SQVTM and CDR2 is ANQGSEA in the germline V gene. The CDR3 extends over 11 amino acids. Trimming removed 7 bases at V and 1 base at J, with 4 bases between. CDR3 residues: CSGQNTGELFF. The CDR3 bases are TGCAGCGGACAGAACACCGGGGAGCTGTTTTTT.

In this sample, this clonotype turned up a few times. The chain couples TRBV7-2 to TRBJ2-3; possible D gene TRBD2, 6 bases. From germline, CDR1 is SGHTA and CDR2 FQGNSA. Trimming shortened V by 5 bases and J by 1 base, and 13 bases separated the two germline ends. This CDR3 region has 15 residues. DNA of the CDR3: TGTGCCAGCAGCCCGATAGCGGCCCGCACAGATACGCAGTATTTT. Amino acid sequence: CASSPIAARTDTQYF.

This clonotype has just a few counts. V usage is TRBV7-8 and J usage is TRBJ2-3; perhaps TRBD1 as D (6 bases). Germline assignment: CDR1 SGHVS and CDR2 FQNEAQ. CDR3 length equals 16 residues. The V end lost 2 bases, the J end lost 4 bases, and 16 bases lay between the germline ends. The CDR3: CASSLTARTAADTQYF. DNA of the CDR3: TGTGCCAGCAGCTTAACGGCCCGGACAGCCGCAGATACGCAGTATTTT.

This clonotype was seen at least ten times. The chain joins TRBV6-2 or TRBV6-3 to TRBJ1-2, with D tentatively TRBD1 (5 bases). Trimming pared 6 bases from V and 2 bases from J, leaving 10 bases between. CDR1 MNHEY and CDR2 SVGEGT come from the germline V gene. The CDR3 is made up of 13 amino acids. The CDR3 sequence is CASSQGRNYGYTF. In DNA, the CDR3 is TGTGCCAGCAGCCAGGGACGGAACTATGGCTACACCTTC.

This clonotype was seen more than once but under ten times. The J gene is TRBJ2-3, the V gene TRBV7-2, with TRBD2 matching over 9 bases. This CDR3 has 16 amino acids. Per germline, CDR1 SGHTA and CDR2 FQGNSA. Trimming cost V 5 bases and J 3 bases; bases outside gene matches: 9. DNA of the CDR3: TGTGCCAGCAGCCCGCGACTAGCGGTGGGGACAGATACGCAGTATTTT. This translates into CASSPRLAVGTDTQYF.

There are many counts of this clonotype. The rearrangement joins TRBV5-4 to TRBJ2-1, with D possibly TRBD2 on 6 matching bases. This CDR3 has 16 amino acids. Trimming cost V 0 bases and J 8 bases, with 18 bases left between them. The V gene's germline CDR1 is SGHNT and CDR2 YYREEE (reference sequence). DNA of the CDR3: TGTGCCAGCAGCTTGGCCCCGGCCCCGACTAGGGATGAGCAGTTCTTC. Protein sequence: CASSLAPAPTRDEQFF.

The chain has TRBV6-2 or TRBV6-3 and TRBJ2-5; 11 bases are shared with TRBD2. The V gene end was trimmed by 4 bases and the J gene end by 5 bases; junction bases not matched to a gene: 6. Germline CDR1 is MNHEY and CDR2 is SVGEGT. This CDR3 region has 15 residues. The CDR3 nucleotides read TGTGCCAGCAGTTCGGGACTAGCGGTATCGGAGACCCAGTACTTC. It is translated as CASSSGLAVSETQYF.

The J gene is TRBJ2-1, the V gene TRBV7-2; 7 nucleotides line up with TRBD2. Germline assignment: CDR1 SGHTA and CDR2 FQGNSA. This CDR3 is built from 19 residues. The ends lost 7 bases at V and 1 base at J; junction bases unmatched: 19. The CDR3 nucleotides read TGTGCCAGCATCCCCCAAGGGGTAGCGGGCCCCTCTTCCTACAATGAGCAGTTCTTC. This sequence encodes CASIPQGVAGPSSYNEQFF.

This clonotype was seen many times. V is TRBV7-8 and J is TRBJ1-4, with D possibly matching TRBD1 (5 bases). V lost 7 bases to trimming and J lost 2 bases, with 11 bases between them. Germline CDR1 reads SGHVS; CDR2 reads FQNEAQ. This CDR3 region has 14 residues. The CDR3 here is CASTTGPTNEKLFF. CDR3 in DNA: TGTGCCAGCACTACGGGACCGACTAATGAAAAACTGTTTTTT.

Ten or more counts support this clonotype. This chain uses TRBV6-1 with TRBJ1-1; D not resolved. V lost 3 bases to trimming and J lost 11 bases, with 19 bases between them. This CDR3 has 14 residues. The V gene's germline CDR1 is MNHNS and CDR2 SASEGT. CDR3 loop: CASSDGDWGVEAFF. The CDR3 DNA reads TGTGCCAGCAGTGACGGCGATTGGGGAGTTGAGGCTTTCTTT.

Only a few counts were recorded for this clonotype. The chain combines TRBV30 with TRBJ2-7, with a tentative D call TRBD2 (5 bases). Trimming took 4 bases from V and 4 from J, leaving 11 bases between them. CDR1 is GTSNPN, CDR2 SVGIG, per germline (reference sequence). The CDR3 totals 12 residues. CDR3 residues: CAWKGRGYEQYF. As DNA, the CDR3 is TGTGCCTGGAAAGGTCGGGGTTACGAGCAGTACTTC.

This clonotype was observed many times. This sequence joins TRBV3-1 and TRBJ1-4; the match to TRBD1 covers 9 bases. The CDR3 loop spans 12 amino acids. Germline loops: CDR1 LGHDT, CDR2 YNNKEL (reference sequence). V trimming: 8 bases; J trimming: 10 bases; junction bases outside the gene matches: 5. CDR3 DNA sequence: TGTGCCAGCGGGGACAGGGTAGCAAAACTGTTTTTT. It encodes CASGDRVAKLFF.

This chain connects TRBV4-2 to TRBJ1-1; D is uncertain. The CDR3 is 14 residues long. Germline V gene data show CDR1 as LGHNA and CDR2 as YNFKEQ. The germline V and J ends were trimmed by 0 bases and 3 bases, with 8 bases remaining between them. CDR3 DNA: TGTGCCAGCAGCCAAGAGCGGGGAGACACTGAAGCTTTCTTT. Translating gives CASSQERGDTEAFF.

This clonotype was detected many times. The chain couples TRBV30 to TRBJ2-1; D is unresolved. The CDR3 length is 13 residues. Germline CDR1 and CDR2: GTSNPN and SVGIG (reference sequence). Trimming removed 3 bases at V and 4 bases at J, with 10 bases between. The CDR3 protein is CAWSPDGYNEQFF. The DNA for the CDR3 is TGTGCCTGGAGCCCGGACGGATACAATGAGCAGTTCTTC.

By share, this clonotype ranks as medium-sized. The CDR3 loop is CSVSEPNTEAFF. The CDR3 nucleotides read TGCAGCGTTTCCGAACCGAACACTGAAGCTTTCTTT. The gene calls are TRBV29-1 and TRBJ1-1, with D uncertain. The germline gives CDR1 SQVTM, CDR2 ANQGSEA. V was shortened by 5 bases and J by 1 base, with 8 bases between the two germline ends. The CDR3 loop spans 12 amino acids.

This clonotype was detected many times. The chain combines TRBV9 with TRBJ2-2; no clear D gene. Germline CDR1 SGDLS, CDR2 YYNGEE. This CDR3 spans 13 amino acids. V was trimmed by 5 bases and J by 0 bases, leaving 5 bases between them. CDR3 coding DNA: TGTGCCAGCAGGGAAACGAACACCGGGGAGCTGTTTTTT. Its protein product is CASRETNTGELFF.

This clonotype was picked up many times. This chain joins TRBV7-9 and TRBJ2-7; 7 bases fit TRBD1. The V gene's germline CDR1 is SEHNR and CDR2 FQNEAQ (reference sequence). V was clipped by 7 bases and J by 7 bases; unmatched bases: 19. This CDR3 is 16 amino acids long. CDR3 loop: CASTQSGDRGLWEQYF. In nucleotides, the CDR3 is TGTGCCAGCACCCAGTCTGGGGACAGAGGCCTCTGGGAGCAGTACTTC. The whole variable domain, remainder taken from reference TRBV7-9 and TRBJ2-7, is DTGVSQNPRHKITKRGQNVTFRCDPISEHNRLYWYRQTLGQGPEFLTYFQNEAQLEKSRLLSDRFSAERPKGSFSTLEIQRTEQGDSAMYLCASTQSGDRGLWEQYFGPGTRLTVT.

This clonotype is medium-sized by share. The gene calls are TRBV28 and TRBJ2-7, with D tentatively TRBD2 (5 bases). Germline CDR1 and CDR2: MDHEN and SYDVKM. The CDR3 runs 11 residues. V lost 6 bases to trimming and J lost 7 bases, with 10 bases between them. The CDR3 nucleotides read TGTGCCAGCAGAGGACTTGTAGAGCAGTACTTC. It codes for CASRGLVEQYF.

This clonotype was observed at least ten times. The chain carries TRBV7-8 and TRBJ2-5; D is possibly TRBD2 (6 bases). This CDR3 is built from 16 residues. Deletions cut 2 bases from V and 5 bases from J, with 18 bases between. Germline CDR1 and CDR2: SGHVS and FQNEAQ. The CDR3 DNA reads as TGTGCCAGCAGCTTATTAGCGGAGTGGGGTGGGGAGACCCAGTACTTC. It specifies CASSLLAEWGGETQYF.

This clonotype came up many times. This rearrangement joins TRBV27 to TRBJ2-1, with 7 bases matching TRBD2. V gave up 2 bases and J gave up 3 bases; unmatched junction bases: 4. The CDR3 runs to 15 residues. CDR1 is MNHEY, CDR2 SMNVEV, per germline (reference sequence). CDR3 coding DNA: TGTGCCAGCAGTTTAGCGATAGCGGGCTACAATGAGCAGTTCTTC. Amino acid sequence: CASSLAIAGYNEQFF.

The sample holds a few counts of this clonotype. This chain joins TRBV7-3 and TRBJ2-2; D is possibly TRBD1 (6 bases). CDR3 length equals 13 residues. Germline V lookup: CDR1 SGHTA, CDR2 FQGTGA. With 5 bases removed from V and 7 bases from J, the gap between germline ends came to 11 bases. CDR3 protein: CASSPRGGGELFF. The CDR3 nucleotides are TGTGCCAGCAGCCCCCGAGGGGGCGGGGAGCTGTTTTTT. The full variable domain, rest sourced from reference TRBV7-3 and TRBJ2-2, is GAGVSQTPSNKVTEKGKYVELRCDPISGHTALYWYRQSLGQGPEFLIYFQGTGAADDSGLPNDRFFAVRPEGSVSTLKIQRTERGDSAVYLCASSPRGGGELFFGEGSRLTVL.

In its sample, this clonotype was seen many times. The J gene is TRBJ2-5, the V gene TRBV19; the match to TRBD2 covers 7 bases. The J segment lost 5 bases and the V segment lost 7 bases, leaving 13 bases of the junction unmatched. The CDR3 extends over 15 amino acids. Germline V gives CDR1 LNHDA, CDR2 SQIVND (reference sequence). The CDR3 sequence: CASTFGLGGLETQYF. CDR3 sequence (DNA): TGTGCCAGTACCTTCGGACTGGGAGGGTTGGAGACCCAGTACTTC.

This clonotype has just a few counts. The chain couples TRBV11-3 to TRBJ2-3, with TRBD2 matching over 8 bases. J was trimmed by 4 bases and V by 4 bases; bases with no gene match: 7. The germline V gene encodes CDR1 SGHNT and CDR2 YENEEA. CDR3 length: 15 amino acids. CDR3 DNA: TGTGCCAGCAGCTCGCGAGCGGGAGCGGCAGATACGCAGTATTTT. It is translated as CASSSRAGAADTQYF.

In its sample, this clonotype was seen many times. The V gene is TRBV20-1, the J gene TRBJ2-2; perhaps TRBD2 as D (5 bases). V was trimmed by 2 bases and J by 3 bases, leaving 13 bases between them. This CDR3 is built from 15 residues. Germline V gives CDR1 DFQATT, CDR2 SNEGSKA (reference sequence). The CDR3 nucleotides read TGCAGTGCTAGACCTAGAGGACTCTACACCGGGGAGCTGTTTTTT. It codes for CSARPRGLYTGELFF.